This T cell receptor beta chain was sequenced during a study of vaccination effects on CD4 cells after COVID-19. Trimming took 1 base from V and 7 from J, leaving 14 bases between them. This CDR3 is 15 amino acids long. Germline lookup yields CDR1 SGHNT and CDR2 YYREEE (reference sequence). Culture proceeded for approximately 9 days, and CD4+ T cells were then isolated. Method: immunoSEQ multiplex PCR; TCRdb's copy keeps in-frame clones and lacks some. The repertoire includes some 30,000 clones, roughly 70% of them detected once, and approximately 3.9% sits in the top ten. Worth noting for this clone: Its antigen is undetermined.

The source was CD4+ T cells from PBMCs cultured without peptide, collected before COVID-19 vaccination. The sequence was obtained from a human donor who received a COVID-19 vaccine. The chain carries TRBV5-4 and TRBJ2-2; D is undetermined. The CDR3 region is CASSLFSGTGGELFF. The CDR3 bases are TGTGCCAGCAGCTTGTTTTCGGGTACGGGCGGGGAGCTGTTTTTT.